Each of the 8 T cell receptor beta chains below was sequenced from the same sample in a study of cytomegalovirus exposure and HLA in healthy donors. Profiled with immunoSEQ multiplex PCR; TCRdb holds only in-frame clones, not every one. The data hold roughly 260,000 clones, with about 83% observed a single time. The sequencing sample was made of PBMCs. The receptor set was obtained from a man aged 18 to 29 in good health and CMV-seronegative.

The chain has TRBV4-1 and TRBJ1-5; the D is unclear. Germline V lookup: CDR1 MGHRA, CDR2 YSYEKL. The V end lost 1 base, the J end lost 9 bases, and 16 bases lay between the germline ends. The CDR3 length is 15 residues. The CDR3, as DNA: TGCGCCAGCAGCCAAGCCCCTGTCACTGAGCGGCCCCAGCATTTT. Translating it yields CASSQAPVTERPQHF.

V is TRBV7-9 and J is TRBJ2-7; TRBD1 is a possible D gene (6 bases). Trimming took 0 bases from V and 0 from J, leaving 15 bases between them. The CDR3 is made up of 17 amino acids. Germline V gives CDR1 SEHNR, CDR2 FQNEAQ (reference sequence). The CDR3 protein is CASSLATTGPLSYEQYF. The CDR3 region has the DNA TGTGCCAGCAGCTTAGCAACCACAGGGCCTCTCTCCTACGAGCAGTACTTC.

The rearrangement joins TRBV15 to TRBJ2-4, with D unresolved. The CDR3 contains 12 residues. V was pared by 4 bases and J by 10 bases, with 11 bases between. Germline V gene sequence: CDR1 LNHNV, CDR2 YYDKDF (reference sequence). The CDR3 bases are TGTGCCACCAGCACAGAGTCGTTTATTCAGTACTTC. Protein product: CATSTESFIQYF.

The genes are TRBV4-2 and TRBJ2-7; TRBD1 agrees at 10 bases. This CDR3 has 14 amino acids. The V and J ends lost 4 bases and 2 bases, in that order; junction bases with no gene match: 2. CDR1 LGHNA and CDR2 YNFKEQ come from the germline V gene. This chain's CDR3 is CASSRDRGPYEQYF. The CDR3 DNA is TGTGCCAGCAGCCGAGACAGGGGGCCCTACGAGCAGTACTTC.

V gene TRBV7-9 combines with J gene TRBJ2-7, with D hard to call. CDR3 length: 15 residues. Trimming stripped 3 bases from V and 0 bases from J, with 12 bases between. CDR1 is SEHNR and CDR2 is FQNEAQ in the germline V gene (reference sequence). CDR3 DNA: TGTGCCAGCAGCTTTGGTCGACACAGCTCCTACGAGCAGTACTTC. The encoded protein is CASSFGRHSSYEQYF.

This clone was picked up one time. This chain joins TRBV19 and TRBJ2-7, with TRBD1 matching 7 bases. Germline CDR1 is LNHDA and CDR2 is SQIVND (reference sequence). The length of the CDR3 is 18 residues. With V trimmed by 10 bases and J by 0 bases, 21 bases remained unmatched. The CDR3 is CATSIRAGGLLNSYEQYF. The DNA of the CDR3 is TGTGCCACATCTATTCGGGCAGGGGGTCTTCTGAACTCCTACGAGCAGTACTTC.

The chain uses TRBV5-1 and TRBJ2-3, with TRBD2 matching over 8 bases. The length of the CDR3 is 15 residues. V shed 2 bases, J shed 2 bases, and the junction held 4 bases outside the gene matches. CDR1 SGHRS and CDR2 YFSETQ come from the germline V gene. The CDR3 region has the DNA TGCGCCAGCAGCTTAGCGGGAGCCCCCACAGATACGCAGTATTTT. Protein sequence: CASSLAGAPTDTQYF. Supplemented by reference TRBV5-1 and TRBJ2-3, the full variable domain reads KAGVTQTPRYLIKTRGQQVTLSCSPISGHRSVSWYQQTPGQGLQFLFEYFSETQRNKGNFPGRFSGRQFSNSRSEMNVSTLELGDSALYLCASSLAGAPTDTQYFGPGTRLTVL.

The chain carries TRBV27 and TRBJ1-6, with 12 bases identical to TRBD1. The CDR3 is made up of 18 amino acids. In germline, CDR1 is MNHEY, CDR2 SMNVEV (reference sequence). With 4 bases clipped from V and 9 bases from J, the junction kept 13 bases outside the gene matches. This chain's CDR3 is CASSSGTGGARFGSPLHF. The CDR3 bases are TGTGCCAGCAGTTCCGGGACAGGGGGCGCAAGGTTTGGTTCACCCCTCCACTTT.